The source of this T cell receptor beta chain is a study of T cell responses to AZD1222 COVID-19 vaccine. This table comes from immunoSEQ multiplex PCR, and its TCRdb copy is limited to in-frame clones, with some not included. This sample has roughly 200,000 clones, with around 94% found just once. Germline V gene data show CDR1 as MDHEN and CDR2 as SYDVKM. This CDR3 contains 16 residues. V was pared by 2 bases and J by 0 bases, with 11 bases between. Study findings and constraints: Dominant at 160-218 and 743-854, vaccine-associated CD4 TCRs also spanned spike.

Turning to this clone: The target antigen is unknown.

This receptor was identified in an adult who received the MenACWY meningococcal vaccine as a control. The sequenced sample was peripheral blood, obtained 28 days after the second dose of the MenACWY control vaccine. This sequence joins TRBV28 and TRBJ2-1; a weak D match, TRBD1 (6 bases). CDR3 DNA sequence: TGTGCCAGCAGTTTAGGCGGCAGGGGCTCCTACAATGAGCAGTTCTTC. Amino acids: CASSLGGRGSYNEQFF.